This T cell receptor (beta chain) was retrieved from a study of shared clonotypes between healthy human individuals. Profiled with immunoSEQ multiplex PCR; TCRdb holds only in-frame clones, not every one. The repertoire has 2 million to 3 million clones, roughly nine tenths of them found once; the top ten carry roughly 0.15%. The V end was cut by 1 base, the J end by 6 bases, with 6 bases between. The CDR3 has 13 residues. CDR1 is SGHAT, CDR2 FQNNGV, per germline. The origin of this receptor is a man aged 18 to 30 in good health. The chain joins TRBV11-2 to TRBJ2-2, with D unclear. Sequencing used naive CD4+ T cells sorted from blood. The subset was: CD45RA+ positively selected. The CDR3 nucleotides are TGTGCCAGCAGCTTAGCGCGCTCCGGGGAGCTGTTTTTT. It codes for CASSLARSGELFF.